This T cell receptor (beta chain) was identified in a study of cytomegalovirus exposure and HLA in healthy donors. Primers included in the PCR were 60 Vbeta and 13 Jbeta primers. The assay was immunoSEQ multiplex PCR, and TCRdb's table has in-frame clones only and misses some. The sample carries approximately 200,000 clones, 75% to 85% recorded once. The germline V gene encodes CDR1 MNHNS and CDR2 SASEGT. The V and J ends lost 4 bases and 4 bases, in that order; junction bases with no gene match: 7. The CDR3 covers 16 residues. The rearrangement links TRBV6-1 to TRBJ2-3; TRBD2 matches 11 bases. The source material was PBMCs. This clonotype was sampled from a girl aged 5-17 years in good health and CMV-seronegative. The CDR3 here is CASSGRGSGRADTQYF. Written as DNA, the CDR3 is TGTGCCAGCAGTGGAAGAGGTAGCGGGAGGGCAGATACGCAGTATTTT.